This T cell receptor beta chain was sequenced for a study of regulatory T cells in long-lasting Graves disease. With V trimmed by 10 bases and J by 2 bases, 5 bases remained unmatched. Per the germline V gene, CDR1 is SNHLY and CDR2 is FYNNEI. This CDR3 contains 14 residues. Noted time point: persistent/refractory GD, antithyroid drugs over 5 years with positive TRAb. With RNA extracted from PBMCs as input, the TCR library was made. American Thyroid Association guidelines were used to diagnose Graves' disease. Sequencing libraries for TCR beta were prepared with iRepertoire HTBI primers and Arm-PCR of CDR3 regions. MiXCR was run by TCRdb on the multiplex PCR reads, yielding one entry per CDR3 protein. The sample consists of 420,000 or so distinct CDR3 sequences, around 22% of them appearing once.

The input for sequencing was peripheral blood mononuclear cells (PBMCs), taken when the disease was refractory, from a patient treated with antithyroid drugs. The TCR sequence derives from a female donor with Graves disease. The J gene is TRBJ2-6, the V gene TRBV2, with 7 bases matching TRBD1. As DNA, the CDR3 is TGTGCCACCGGTGGGACAGCTGGGGCCAACGTCCTGACTTTC. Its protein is CATGGTAGANVLTF.